The present entry profiles one TCR beta chain with its context. The antigen is undetermined. Trimming removed 3 bases from V and 3 bases from J, with 20 bases in between. The CDR3 consists of 17 residues. Germline V CDR1 and CDR2: MNHEY, SMNVEV (reference sequence). The donors, healthy adults who were HIV-negative, had experienced no recent acute infections or vaccinations. This sample was taken from a study of shared clonotypes between healthy human individuals. Study as a whole: Those who served as donors were a couple of women and a few men between the ages of 18 and 49. General study findings and limits: A reduction in generation probabilities was seen for non-shared clonotypes relative to those shared by all four donors.

TCRdb's table, derived via immunoSEQ multiplex PCR, lists solely in-frame clones and lacks some. The data show about 2.4 million clones, roughly 93% seen once. The receptor was derived from a young man in good health. Some clones in this sample may be carry-over from other donors' samples. Source material: naive CD4+ T cells from PBMCs. The subset is: CD45RA+ positively selected. The V and J genes are TRBV27 and TRBJ1-2, with D possibly TRBD1 on 6 matching bases. CDR3 coding DNA: TGTGCCAGCAGTTTCAGACCGATAGGGAGGGGGGACTATGGCTACACCTTC. Amino acids: CASSFRPIGRGDYGYTF.